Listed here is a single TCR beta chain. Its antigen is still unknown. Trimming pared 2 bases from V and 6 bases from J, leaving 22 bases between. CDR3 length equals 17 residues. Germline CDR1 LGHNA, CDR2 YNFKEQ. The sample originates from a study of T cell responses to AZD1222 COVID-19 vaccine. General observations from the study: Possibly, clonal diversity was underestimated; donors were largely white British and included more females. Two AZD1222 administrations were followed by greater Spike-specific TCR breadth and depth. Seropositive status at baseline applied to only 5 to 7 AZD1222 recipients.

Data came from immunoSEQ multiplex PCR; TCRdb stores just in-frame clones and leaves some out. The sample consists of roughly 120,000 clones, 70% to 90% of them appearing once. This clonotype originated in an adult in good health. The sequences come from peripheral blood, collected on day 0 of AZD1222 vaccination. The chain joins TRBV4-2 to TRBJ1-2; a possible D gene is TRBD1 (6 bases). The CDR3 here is CASSQNPGTRKVHGYTF. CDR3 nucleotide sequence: TGTGCCAGCAGCCAAAATCCCGGGACACGGAAGGTGCATGGCTACACCTTC.